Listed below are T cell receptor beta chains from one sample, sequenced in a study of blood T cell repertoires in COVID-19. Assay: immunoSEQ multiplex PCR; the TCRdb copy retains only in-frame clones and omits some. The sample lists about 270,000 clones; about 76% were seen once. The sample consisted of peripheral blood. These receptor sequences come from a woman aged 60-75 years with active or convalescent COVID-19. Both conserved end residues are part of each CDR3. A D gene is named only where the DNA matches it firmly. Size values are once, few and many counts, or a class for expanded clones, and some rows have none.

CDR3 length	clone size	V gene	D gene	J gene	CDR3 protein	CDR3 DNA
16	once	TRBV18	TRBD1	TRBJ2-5	CASSPGTGIFQETQYF	TGTGCCAGCTCACCGGGGACAGGGATTTTTCAAGAGACCCAGTACTTC
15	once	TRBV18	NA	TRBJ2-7	CASSPPAGGNYEQYF	TGTGCCAGCTCACCACCGGCAGGGGGGAACTACGAGCAGTACTTC
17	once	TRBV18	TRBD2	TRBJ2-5	CASSPYMFGGDQETQYF	TGTGCCAGCTCACCATATATGTTCGGGGGGGATCAAGAGACCCAGTACTTC
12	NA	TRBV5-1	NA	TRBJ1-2	CASSVQGYGYTF	TGCGCCAGCAGCGTCCAGGGTTATGGCTACACCTTC
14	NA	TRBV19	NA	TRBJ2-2	CASKGPGDTGELFF	TGTGCCAGTAAAGGACCCGGGGACACCGGGGAGCTGTTTTTT
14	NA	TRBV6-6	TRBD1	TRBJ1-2	CASRPPGQGYGYTF	TGTGCCAGCAGACCCCCCGGACAGGGCTATGGCTACACCTTC
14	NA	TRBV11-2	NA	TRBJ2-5	CASSESLFQETQYF	TGTGCCAGCAGCGAGTCACTATTCCAAGAGACCCAGTACTTC
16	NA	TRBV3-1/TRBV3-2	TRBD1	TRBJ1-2	CASSPGTGEGNYGYTF	TGTGCCAGCAGCCCCGGGACAGGGGAAGGTAACTATGGCTACACCTTC
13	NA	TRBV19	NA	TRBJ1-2	CASSSGRAGGYTF	TGTGCCAGTAGTTCTGGCAGGGCGGGAGGCTACACCTTC
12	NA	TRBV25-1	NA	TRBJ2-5	CASRRRQETQYF	TGTGCCAGTAGACGGAGACAAGAGACCCAGTACTTC
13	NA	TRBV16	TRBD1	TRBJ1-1	CASSRGQGTKAFF	TGTGCCAGCAGCCGGGGACAGGGAACTAAAGCTTTCTTT
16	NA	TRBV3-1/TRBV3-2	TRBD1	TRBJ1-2	CASSRKRTGQSYGYTF	TGTGCCAGCAGCCGAAAGAGGACAGGGCAATCCTATGGCTACACCTTC
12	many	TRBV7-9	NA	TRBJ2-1	CASSSSTDEQFF	TGTGCCAGCAGCTCCAGTACCGATGAGCAGTTCTTC
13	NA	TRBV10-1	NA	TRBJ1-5	CASSAGLNQPQHF	TGCGCCAGCAGTGCTGGCCTCAATCAGCCCCAGCATTTT
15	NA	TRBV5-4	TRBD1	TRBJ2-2	CASSSRGIGTGELFF	TGTGCCAGCAGCTCCAGGGGGATTGGGACCGGGGAGCTGTTTTTT
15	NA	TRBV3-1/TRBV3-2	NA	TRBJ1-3	CASSQEQGSGNTIYF	TGTGCCAGCAGCCAAGAACAGGGATCAGGAAACACCATATATTTT
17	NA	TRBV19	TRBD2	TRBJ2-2	CASSVGSGGINTGELFF	TGTGCCAGTAGTGTCGGTAGCGGGGGGATAAACACCGGGGAGCTGTTTTTT
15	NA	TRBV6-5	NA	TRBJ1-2	CASSYSVLHNYGYTF	TGTGCCAGCAGTTACTCGGTGTTACACAACTATGGCTACACCTTC
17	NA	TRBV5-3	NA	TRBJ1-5	CARSSTEGNYSNQPQHF	TGTGCCAGAAGCTCCACGGAGGGGAATTATAGCAATCAGCCCCAGCATTTT
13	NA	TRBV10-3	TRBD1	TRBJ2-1	CAISRDRGNEQFF	TGTGCCATCAGCAGGGACAGGGGCAATGAGCAGTTCTTC
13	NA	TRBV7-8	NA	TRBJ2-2	CASSRGGAGELFF	TGTGCCAGCAGCCGTGGAGGCGCCGGGGAGCTGTTTTTT
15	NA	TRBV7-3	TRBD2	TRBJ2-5	CASSLSSSGGETQYF	TGTGCCAGCAGCTTATCTTCTAGCGGGGGCGAGACCCAGTACTTC
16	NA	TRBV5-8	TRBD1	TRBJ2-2	CASTLDLRGHRGELFF	TGTGCCAGCACCTTGGATCTCAGGGGGCATCGAGGGGAGCTGTTTTTT
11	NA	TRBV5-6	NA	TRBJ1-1	CASSLTGEAFF	TGTGCCAGCAGCTTGACAGGTGAAGCTTTCTTT
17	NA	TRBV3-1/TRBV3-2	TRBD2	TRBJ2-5	CASSQTSGGARWETQYF	TGTGCCAGCAGCCAAACTAGCGGGGGGGCCCGTTGGGAGACCCAGTACTTC
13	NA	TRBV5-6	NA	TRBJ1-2	CASSVKHYYGYTF	TGTGCCAGCAGCGTCAAGCATTACTATGGCTACACCTTC
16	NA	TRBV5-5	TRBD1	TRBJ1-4	CASSLSRQGKGEKLFF	TGTGCCAGCAGCTTATCGCGACAGGGTAAAGGTGAAAAACTGTTTTTT
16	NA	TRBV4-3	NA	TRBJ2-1	CASSQDFDWPYNEQFF	TGCGCCAGCAGCCAAGATTTTGACTGGCCGTACAATGAGCAGTTCTTC
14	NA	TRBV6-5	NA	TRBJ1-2	CASSLQITNYGYTF	TGTGCCAGCAGCCTACAGATAACTAACTATGGCTACACCTTC
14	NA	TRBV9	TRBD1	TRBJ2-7	CASSSTGALDEQYF	TGTGCCAGCAGCTCGACAGGGGCCCTTGACGAGCAGTACTTC
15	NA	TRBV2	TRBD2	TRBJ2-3	CASRPGTSGGATQYF	TGTGCCAGCAGGCCGGGGACTAGCGGGGGGGCCACGCAGTATTTT
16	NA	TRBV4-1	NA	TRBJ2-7	CASSQNRDGSSYEQYF	TGCGCCAGCAGCCAGAACCGGGACGGGAGCTCCTACGAGCAGTACTTC
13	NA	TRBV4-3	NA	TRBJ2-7	CASSQDRVYEQYF	TGCGCCAGCAGCCAAGATCGAGTCTACGAGCAGTACTTC
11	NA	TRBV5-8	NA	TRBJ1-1	CASSPGTEAFF	TGTGCCAGCAGCCCGGGCACTGAAGCTTTCTTT
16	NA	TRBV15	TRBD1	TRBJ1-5	CATSRNTGDDNQPQHF	TGTGCCACCAGCCGAAATACAGGGGACGACAATCAGCCCCAGCATTTT
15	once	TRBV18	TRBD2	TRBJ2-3	CASSPGLAVTDTQYF	TGTGCCAGCTCACCGGGACTAGCAGTCACAGATACGCAGTATTTT
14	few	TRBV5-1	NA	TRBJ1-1	CASSFRTENTEAFF	TGCGCCAGCAGCTTCCGGACAGAGAACACTGAAGCTTTCTTT
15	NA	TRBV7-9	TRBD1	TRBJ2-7	CASSPWGQGGGEQYF	TGTGCCAGCAGCCCCTGGGGACAGGGGGGCGGCGAGCAGTACTTC
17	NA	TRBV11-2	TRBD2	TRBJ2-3	CASSLDRRGTSTDTQYF	TGTGCCAGCAGCTTAGATCGGCGGGGGACTAGCACAGATACGCAGTATTTT
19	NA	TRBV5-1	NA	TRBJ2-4	CASSLYPTQSVGAKNIQYF	TGCGCCAGCAGCTTGTATCCGACGCAGTCGGTCGGGGCCAAAAACATTCAGTACTTC
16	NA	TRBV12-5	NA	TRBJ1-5	CASGLVLPGINQPQHF	TGTGCTAGTGGTTTGGTACTGCCAGGGATCAATCAGCCCCAGCATTTT